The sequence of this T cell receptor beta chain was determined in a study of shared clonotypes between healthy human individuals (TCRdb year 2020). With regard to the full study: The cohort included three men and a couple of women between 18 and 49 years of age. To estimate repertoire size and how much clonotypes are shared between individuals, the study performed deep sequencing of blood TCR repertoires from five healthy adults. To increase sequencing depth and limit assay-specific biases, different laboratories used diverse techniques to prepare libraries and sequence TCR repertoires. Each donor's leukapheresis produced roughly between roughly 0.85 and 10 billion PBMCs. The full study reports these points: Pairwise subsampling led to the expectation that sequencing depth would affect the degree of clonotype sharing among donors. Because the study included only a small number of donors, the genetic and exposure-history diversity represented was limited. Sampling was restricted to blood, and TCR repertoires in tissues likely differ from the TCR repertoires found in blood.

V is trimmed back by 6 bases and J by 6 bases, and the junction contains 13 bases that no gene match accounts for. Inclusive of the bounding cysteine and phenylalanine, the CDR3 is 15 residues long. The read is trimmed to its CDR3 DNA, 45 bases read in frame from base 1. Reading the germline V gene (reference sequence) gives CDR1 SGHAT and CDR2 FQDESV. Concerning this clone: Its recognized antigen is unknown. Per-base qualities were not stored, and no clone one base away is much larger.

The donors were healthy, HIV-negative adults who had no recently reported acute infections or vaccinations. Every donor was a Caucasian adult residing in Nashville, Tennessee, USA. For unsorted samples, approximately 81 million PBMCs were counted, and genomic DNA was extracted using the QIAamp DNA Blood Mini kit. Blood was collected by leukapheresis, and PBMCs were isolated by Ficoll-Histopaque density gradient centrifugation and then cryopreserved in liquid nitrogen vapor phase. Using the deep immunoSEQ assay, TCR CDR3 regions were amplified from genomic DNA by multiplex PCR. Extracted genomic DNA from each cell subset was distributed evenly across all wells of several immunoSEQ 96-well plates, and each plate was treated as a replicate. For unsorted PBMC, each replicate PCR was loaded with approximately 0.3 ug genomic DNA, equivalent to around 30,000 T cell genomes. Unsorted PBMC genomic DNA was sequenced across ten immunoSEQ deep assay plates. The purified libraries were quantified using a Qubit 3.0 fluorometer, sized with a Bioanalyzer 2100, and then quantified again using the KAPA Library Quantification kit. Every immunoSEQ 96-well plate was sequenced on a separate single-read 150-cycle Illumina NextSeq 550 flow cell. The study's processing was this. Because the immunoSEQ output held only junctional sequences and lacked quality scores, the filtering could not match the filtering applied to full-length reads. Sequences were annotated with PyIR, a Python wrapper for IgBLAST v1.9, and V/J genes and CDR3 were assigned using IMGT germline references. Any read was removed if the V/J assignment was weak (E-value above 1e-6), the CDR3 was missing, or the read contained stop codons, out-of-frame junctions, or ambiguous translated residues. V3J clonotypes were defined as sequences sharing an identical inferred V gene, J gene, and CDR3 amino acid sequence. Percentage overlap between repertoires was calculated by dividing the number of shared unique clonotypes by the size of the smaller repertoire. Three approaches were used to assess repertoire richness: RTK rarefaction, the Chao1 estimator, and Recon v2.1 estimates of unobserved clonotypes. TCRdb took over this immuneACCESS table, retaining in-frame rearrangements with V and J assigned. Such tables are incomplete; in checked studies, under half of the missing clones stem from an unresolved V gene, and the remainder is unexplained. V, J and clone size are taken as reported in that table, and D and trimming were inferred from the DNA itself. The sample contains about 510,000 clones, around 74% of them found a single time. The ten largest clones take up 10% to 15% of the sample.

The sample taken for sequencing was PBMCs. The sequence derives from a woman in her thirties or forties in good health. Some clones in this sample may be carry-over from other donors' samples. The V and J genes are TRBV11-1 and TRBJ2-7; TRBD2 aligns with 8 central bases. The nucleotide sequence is TGTGCCAGCAGTTTGGGGGGACTAGATCCCTTCGAGCAGTACTTC. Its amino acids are CASSLGGLDPFEQYF.